The source of this T cell receptor (beta chain) is a study of T-cell reconstitution after alpha-beta-depleted transplantation in children. Study-level points and caveats: Alpha-beta T cells present about two months after transplant were reported to originate from several hundred expanded graft clones. Surviving recipient T cells and intrathymic progenitors accounted for some patients' high TCRbeta diversity at day 60. One year post-transplant, T-cell counts and diversity were largely derived from T cells produced anew.

The CDR3 is 14 amino acids. The germline V gene has CDR1 ENHRY and CDR2 SYGVKD. The V gene end was trimmed by 6 bases and the J gene end by 5 bases; junction bases not matched to a gene: 6. Unique molecular identifiers were used in preparing the TCRbeta library. In TCRdb, the PCR reads were re-called with MiXCR into one record per CDR3 protein. The repertoire holds about 980,000 distinct CDR3 sequences, with 25% to 30% as singletons. The sample holds a few counts of this clonotype. Its cognate antigen is unknown. Sample: PBMCs, mostly from graft donor cells, taken 360 days after TCRalphabeta/CD19-depleted stem cell transplant. V usage is TRBV10-3 and J usage is TRBJ2-3; 9 positions match TRBD1. The source of this sequence is a boy younger than two who had a stem cell transplant for SCID, so the T cells may come from the graft donor. The CDR3: CAIRAGQGEDTQYF. The CDR3 DNA sequence: TGTGCCATCAGAGCGGGACAGGGTGAAGATACGCAGTATTTT.